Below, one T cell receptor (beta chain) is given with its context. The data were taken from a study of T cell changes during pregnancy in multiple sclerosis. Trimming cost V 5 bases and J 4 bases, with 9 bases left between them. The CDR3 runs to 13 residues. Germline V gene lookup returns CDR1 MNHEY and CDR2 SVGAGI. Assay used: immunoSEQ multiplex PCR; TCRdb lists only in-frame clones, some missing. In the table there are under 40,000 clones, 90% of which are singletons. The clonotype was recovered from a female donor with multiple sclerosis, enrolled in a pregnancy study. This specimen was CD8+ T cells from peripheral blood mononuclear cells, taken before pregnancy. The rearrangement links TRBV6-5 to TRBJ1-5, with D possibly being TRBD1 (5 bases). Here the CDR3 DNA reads TGTGCCAGCAGTACAGGACCTAATCAGCCCCAGCATTTT. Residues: CASSTGPNQPQHF.